This passage covers 5 T cell receptor beta chains from one sample sequenced in a study of CD8 T cells in Susac syndrome. Random hexamers served to reverse transcribe roughly 0.45 to 1 ug RNA. Via MiXCR, TCRdb re-called the immunoSEQ multiplex PCR reads, giving one row per CDR3 protein. The table includes around 280,000 distinct CDR3 sequences, about 91% detected once. The specimen was CD4+ T cells from PBMCs. The origin of the receptors is a human donor with multiple sclerosis.

The chain joins TRBV7-2 to TRBJ2-1; 8 bases match TRBD2. The germline CDR1 and CDR2 sequences are SGHTA and FQGNSA. This CDR3 contains 15 residues. V shed 5 bases, J shed 10 bases, and the junction held 13 bases outside the gene matches. CDR3 region: CASSPSRAGEGEQFF. CDR3 nucleotide sequence: TGTGCCAGCAGCCCGTCAAGAGCGGGAGAAGGAGAGCAGTTCTTC.

This rearrangement joins TRBV20-1 to TRBJ1-6; 7 positions agree with TRBD1. Looked up from germline, CDR1 is DFQATT and CDR2 is SNEGSKA (reference sequence). This CDR3 is 12 amino acids long. V lost 3 bases to trimming and J lost 10 bases; unmatched junction nucleotides: 3. The CDR3 sequence is CSASRQGSPLHF. For the CDR3, the DNA is TGCAGTGCTAGCAGACAGGGCTCACCCCTCCACTTT.

This chain links TRBV11-2 with TRBJ1-6, with D maybe TRBD1 (6 bases). The CDR3 loop spans 15 amino acids. The V and J ends lost 3 bases and 8 bases respectively, with 14 bases between them. Germline loops: CDR1 SGHAT, CDR2 FQNNGV. CDR3 sequence (DNA): TGTGCCAGCAGCTTTACCGGCGCAGGGGATTCACCCCTCCACTTT. Protein product: CASSFTGAGDSPLHF.

The rearrangement links TRBV4-3 to TRBJ2-4; D ambiguous. Germline values: CDR1 LGHNA, CDR2 YSLEER. There are 15 residues in the CDR3. Trimming took 0 bases from V and 5 from J, leaving 11 bases between them. This chain's CDR3 is CASSQDLTSENIQYF. CDR3 nucleotide sequence: TGCGCCAGCAGCCAAGATCTGACGTCGGAAAACATTCAGTACTTC.

This chain links TRBV27 with TRBJ1-1; 9 bases match TRBD1. Germline V lookup: CDR1 MNHEY, CDR2 SMNVEV (reference sequence). J lost 4 bases, V lost 5 bases, and 11 bases had no gene match. The CDR3 contains 16 residues. CDR3 protein: CASSPLGTGLSTEAFF. The CDR3 DNA follows: TGTGCCAGCAGTCCCCTTGGGACAGGGCTTAGCACTGAAGCTTTCTTT.